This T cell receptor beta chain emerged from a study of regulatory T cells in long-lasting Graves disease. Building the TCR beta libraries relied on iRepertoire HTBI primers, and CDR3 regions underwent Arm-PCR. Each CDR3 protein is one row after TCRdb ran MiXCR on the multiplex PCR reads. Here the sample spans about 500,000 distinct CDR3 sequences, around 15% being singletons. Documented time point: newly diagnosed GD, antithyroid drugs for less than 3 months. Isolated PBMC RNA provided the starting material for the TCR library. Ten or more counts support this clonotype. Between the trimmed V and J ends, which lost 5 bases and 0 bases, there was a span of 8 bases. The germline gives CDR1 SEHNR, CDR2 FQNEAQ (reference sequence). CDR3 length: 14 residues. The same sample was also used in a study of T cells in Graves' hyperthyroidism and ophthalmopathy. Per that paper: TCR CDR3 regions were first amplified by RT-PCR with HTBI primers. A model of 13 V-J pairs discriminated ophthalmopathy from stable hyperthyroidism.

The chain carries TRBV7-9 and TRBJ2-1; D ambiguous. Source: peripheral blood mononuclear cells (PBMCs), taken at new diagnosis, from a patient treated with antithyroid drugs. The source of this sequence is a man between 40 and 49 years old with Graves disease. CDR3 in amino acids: CASSPASSYNEQFF. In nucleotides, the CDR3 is TGTGCCAGCAGCCCCGCTAGCTCCTACAATGAGCAGTTCTTC.